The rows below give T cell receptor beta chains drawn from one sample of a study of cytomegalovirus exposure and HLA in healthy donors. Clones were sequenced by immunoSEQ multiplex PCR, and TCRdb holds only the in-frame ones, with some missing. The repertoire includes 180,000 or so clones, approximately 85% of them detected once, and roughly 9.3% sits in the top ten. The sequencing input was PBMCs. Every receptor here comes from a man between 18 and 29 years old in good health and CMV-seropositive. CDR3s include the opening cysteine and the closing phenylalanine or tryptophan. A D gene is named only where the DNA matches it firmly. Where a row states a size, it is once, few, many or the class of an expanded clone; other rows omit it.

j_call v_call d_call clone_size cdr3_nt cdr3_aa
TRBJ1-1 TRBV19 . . TGTGCCAGTAACGGGGTCGGGGTGAACACTGAAGCTTTCTTT CASNGVGVNTEAFF
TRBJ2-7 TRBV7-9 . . TGTGCCAGCAGCTCAGACTTCGGAAGCTCCTACGAGCAGTACTTC CASSSDFGSSYEQYF
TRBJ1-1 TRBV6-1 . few TGTGCCAGCAGTGAACAGGGTTGGGGAGCTTTCTTT CASSEQGWGAFF
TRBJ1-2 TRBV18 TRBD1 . TGTGCCAGCTCACCAACAGGGGGCTATGGCTACACCTTC CASSPTGGYGYTF
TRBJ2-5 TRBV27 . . TGTGCCAGCAGCCAGGGGAATGGGGAGACCCAGTACTTC CASSQGNGETQYF
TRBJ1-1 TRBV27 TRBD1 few TGTGCCAGCAGTTTAGCAGGGGGGAACACTGAAGCTTTCTTT CASSLAGGNTEAFF
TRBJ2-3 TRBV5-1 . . TGCGCCAGCAGACGGAGGGGCACCCCTGAGGATACGCAGTATTTT CASRRRGTPEDTQYF
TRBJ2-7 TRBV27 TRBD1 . TGTGCCAGCTCAGACAGGGGTGACGAGCAGTACTTC CASSDRGDEQYF
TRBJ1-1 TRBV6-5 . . TGTGCCAGCAGTCTCTTTGGGCCGACGAACACTGAAGCTTTCTTT CASSLFGPTNTEAFF
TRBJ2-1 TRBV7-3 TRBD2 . TGTGCCAGCAGCCCCCGGGGGCTAGCGGGGGGGCCGTCCTACAATGAGCAGTTCTTC CASSPRGLAGGPSYNEQFF
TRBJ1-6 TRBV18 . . TGTGCCAGCTCACCAGGACAGTTTCGGAGTTCACCCCTCCACTTT CASSPGQFRSSPLHF
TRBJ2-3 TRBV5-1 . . TGCGCCAGCAGCTTGGAACAGGTTGGGCCATTTGGCACAGATACGCAGTATTTT CASSLEQVGPFGTDTQYF
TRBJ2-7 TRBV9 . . TGTGCCAGCAGCGGTGCTAACTCCTACGAGCAGTACTTC CASSGANSYEQYF
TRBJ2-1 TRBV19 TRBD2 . TGTGCCAGTAGTTCTAGCGGGGGGAACAATGAGCAGTTCTTC CASSSSGGNNEQFF
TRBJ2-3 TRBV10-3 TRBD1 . TGTGCCATCAGTCCAGACAGGGGAACGATGAACACAGATACGCAGTATTTT CAISPDRGTMNTDTQYF
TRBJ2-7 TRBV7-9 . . TGTGCCAGCAGCTTTGGGGGCTCCTACGAGCAGTACTTC CASSFGGSYEQYF
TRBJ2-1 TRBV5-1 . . TGCGCCAGCAGCTTGGACACTAAGCAGTTCTTC CASSLDTKQFF
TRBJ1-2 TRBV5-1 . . TGCGCCAGCAGCTTGATGGCAGACTATGGCTACACCTTC CASSLMADYGYTF
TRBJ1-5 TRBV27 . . TGTGCCAGCAGTTTATGGGGGGGCAATCAGCCCCAGCATTTT CASSLWGGNQPQHF
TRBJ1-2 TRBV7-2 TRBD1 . TGTGCCAGCAGCCCCGGGACAGGGGATTTTGGCTACACCTTC CASSPGTGDFGYTF
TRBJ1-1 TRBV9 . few TGTGCCAGCAGCGTAGGGGGGGACACTGAAGCTTTCTTT CASSVGGDTEAFF
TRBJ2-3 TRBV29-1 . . TGCAGCGTTGTAAGCACAGATACGCAGTATTTT CSVVSTDTQYF
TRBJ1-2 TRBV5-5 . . TGTGCCAGCAGCTTGGCTCAGGTTGGAGGCTACACCTTC CASSLAQVGGYTF
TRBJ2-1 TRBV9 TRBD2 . TGTGCCAGCAGCGTGGGACTAGCGGGGGGGTTAAATGAGCAGTTCTTC CASSVGLAGGLNEQFF
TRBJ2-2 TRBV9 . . TGTGCCAGCAGCGCACACCCCCAGGACACCGCGAACACCGGGGAGCTGTTTTTT CASSAHPQDTANTGELFF
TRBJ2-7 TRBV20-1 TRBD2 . TGCAGTCCTCGTGGGGGGGACGAGCAGTACTTC CSPRGGDEQYF
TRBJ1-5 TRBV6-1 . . TGTGCCAGCAGTGAAAACTATCAGCCCCAGCATTTT CASSENYQPQHF
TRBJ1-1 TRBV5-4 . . TGTGCCAGCAGCTTGGACAGCTCGAACACTGAAGCTTTCTTT CASSLDSSNTEAFF
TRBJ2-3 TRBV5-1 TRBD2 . TGCGCCAGCAGCTTGGGTGGCGGGGGGGCCGTAGATACGCAGTATTTT CASSLGGGGAVDTQYF
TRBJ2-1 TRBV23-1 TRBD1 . TGCGCCAGCAGCCAAGCCATGAGTCCGCGGACAGGGGAATACAATGAGCAGTTCTTC CASSQAMSPRTGEYNEQFF
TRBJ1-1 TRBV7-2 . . TGTGCCAGCAAGGGACAGAACACTGAAGCTTTCTTT CASKGQNTEAFF
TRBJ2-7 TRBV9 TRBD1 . TGTGCCAGCAGCGTAGGATTGAAGGGACAGGACTACGAGCAGTACTTC CASSVGLKGQDYEQYF
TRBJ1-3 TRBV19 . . TGTGCCAGTAGTTTCCAGGGGATGTCTGGAAACACCATATATTTT CASSFQGMSGNTIYF
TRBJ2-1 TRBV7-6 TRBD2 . TGTGCCAGCAGCTTAGCGACTAGCGGGGGGATCTATGAGCAGTTCTTC CASSLATSGGIYEQFF
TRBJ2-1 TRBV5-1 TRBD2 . TGCGCCAGCAGCTTGGTTGCGGGGGGGCAATCTTACAATGAGCAGTTCTTC CASSLVAGGQSYNEQFF
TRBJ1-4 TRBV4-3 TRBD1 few TGCGCCAGCAGCCAGGAACTGTGGACAGGGGGTAATGAAAAACTGTTTTTT CASSQELWTGGNEKLFF
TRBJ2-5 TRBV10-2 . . TGCGCCACCGCGGGACTGTTCCTGGAGACCCAGTACTTC CATAGLFLETQYF
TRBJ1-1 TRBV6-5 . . TGTGCCAGCAGTGAACGGGTGAACACTGAAGCTTTCTTT CASSERVNTEAFF
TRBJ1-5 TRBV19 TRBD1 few TGTGCCAGTAGTATGACAGGGGCGGATCAGCCCCAGCATTTT CASSMTGADQPQHF
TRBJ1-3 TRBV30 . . TGTGCCTGGATACGGGGGGGCACCATATATTTT CAWIRGGTIYF
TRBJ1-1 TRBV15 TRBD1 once TGTGCCACCAGCAGAGATCCACGGGACAGGGGTAATGCAGCTTTCTTT CATSRDPRDRGNAAFF
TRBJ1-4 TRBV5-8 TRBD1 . TGTGCCAGCAGCTTGGGAGGGGGCTATAATGAAAAACTGTTTTTT CASSLGGGYNEKLFF
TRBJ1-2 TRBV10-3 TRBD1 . TGTGCCATCAGTGCCAGGGGGGATGGCTACACCTTC CAISARGDGYTF
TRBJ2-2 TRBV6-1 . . TGTGCCAGCCCTGGGGCAACGAACACCGGGGAGCTGTTTTTT CASPGATNTGELFF
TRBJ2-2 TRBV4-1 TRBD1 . TGCGCCAGCAGCCACTTCGGACAGGGGGTCACCGGGGAGCTGTTTTTT CASSHFGQGVTGELFF
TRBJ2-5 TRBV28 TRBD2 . TGTGCCAGCAGTACAGGGACTAGCGGGGGGACCCAGTACTTC CASSTGTSGGTQYF
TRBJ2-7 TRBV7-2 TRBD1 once TGTGCCAGCGGACAGGGGACCTACGAGCAGTACTTC CASGQGTYEQYF
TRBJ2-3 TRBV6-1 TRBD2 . TGTGCCAGCGGCGGGGGGCTCACAGATACGCAGTATTTT CASGGGLTDTQYF
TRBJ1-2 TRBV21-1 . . TGTGCCAGCAGCAGACTGATTCAGCAAACAGGCTACACCTTC CASSRLIQQTGYTF
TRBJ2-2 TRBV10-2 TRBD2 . TGCGCCAGCAGTGAGACACTAGCGGGGGGGCTCGGGACCGGGGAGCTGTTTTTT CASSETLAGGLGTGELFF
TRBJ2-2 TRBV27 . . TGTGCCAGCAGGGACAGTTACACCGGGGAGCTGTTTTTT CASRDSYTGELFF
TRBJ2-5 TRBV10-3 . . TGTGCCATCAGTGAGTCGAGCAAGGGGCAAGAGACCCAGTACTTC CAISESSKGQETQYF
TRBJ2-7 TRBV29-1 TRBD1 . TGCAGCGTCAACAGGGGCGTGGAGCAGTACTTC CSVNRGVEQYF